This T cell receptor beta chain was identified in a study of response to subunit inactivated influenza vaccine. Concerning this clonotype itself: Its target is unknown.

Trimming cost V 5 bases and J 4 bases, with 12 bases left between them. The germline V gene has CDR1 SGHTA and CDR2 FQGNSA. There are 13 residues in the CDR3. Findings and caveats of the study: A suggestion made by the authors is that each seasonal influenza vaccination recruits few new T cells.

From the RT-PCR reads, TCRdb called clonotypes with MiXCR, one entry per CDR3 protein. The data show 400,000 to 550,000 distinct CDR3 sequences, 25% seen once. The origin of this receptor is a man in his fifties who received an inactivated influenza vaccine. The V gene is TRBV7-2, the J gene TRBJ2-7, with D unresolved. Material: CD4+ T cells sorted from PBMCs, obtained roughly 5 days after vaccination. The CDR3 nucleotides are TGTGCCAGCAGCCCCTATCCCGGGTACGAGCAGTACTTC. Its translation: CASSPYPGYEQYF.